This TCR beta chain comes out of a study of graft-versus-host responses after intestinal transplantation. TCRdb's table, derived via immunoSEQ multiplex PCR, lists solely in-frame clones and lacks some. This table holds 70,000 to 95,000 clones, roughly nine tenths found once. CDR3 length: 13 residues. Trimming left V 7 bases short and J 3 bases short, with 11 bases between. Germline V CDR1 and CDR2: SNHLY, FYNNEI. General study points: Researchers found peak circulating GvH clone levels linked to early post-transplant HvG declines.

With respect to this clone: Its specificity is not known.

The chain is built from TRBV2 and TRBJ2-3, with a weak D call TRBD2 (7 bases). Here the sequenced sample was unstimulated CD4+ T cells sorted from spleen or lymph node cells, taken before intestinal transplant. The sequence came from a human donor who received an intestinal transplant. The CDR3: CASKGGETDTQYF. CDR3 DNA: TGTGCCAGCAAGGGGGGGGAGACAGATACGCAGTATTTT.